The rows below give T cell receptor beta chains drawn from one sample of a study of identical twins. TCRdb processed the 5' RACE reads anew with MiXCR; each CDR3 protein has one entry. The data contain some 190,000 distinct CDR3 sequences, approximately 16% of them seen just once; the ten biggest clones take up around two fifths. This sample was also put to use in a study of T cells expressing NK-cell markers.

The sequenced material came from CD8+ T cells sorted from blood. The receptors shown here come from a woman aged 18-29 years in good health. Each CDR3 is given with its conserved first and last residue. A D gene is named only where the DNA matches it firmly. The listing skips clone size in some rows; elsewhere it reads once, few, many or a size class.

j_gene	abundance	v_gene	d_gene	CDR3aa	CDR3nt
TRBJ1-5	-	TRBV2	TRBD1	CASSGQGIYSNQPQHF	TGTGCCAGCAGTGGACAGGGAATCTATAGCAATCAGCCCCAGCATTTT
TRBJ2-3	many	TRBV15	-	CATSNTGTISPHTDTQYF	TGTGCCACCAGCAACACCGGGACGATCTCGCCTCACACAGATACGCAGTATTTT
TRBJ2-5	few	TRBV7-9	-	CASSLLGKETQYF	TGTGCCAGCAGCCTTCTGGGGAAAGAGACCCAGTACTTC
TRBJ2-7	-	TRBV7-9	-	CASSLDPWEQYF	TGTGCCAGCAGCTTAGACCCTTGGGAGCAGTACTTC
TRBJ2-2	-	TRBV5-4	-	CASSFRGSAGELFF	TGTGCCAGCAGCTTCCGGGGTTCGGCCGGGGAGCTGTTTTTT
TRBJ2-4	few	TRBV15	-	CATSRVTGWSQKNIQYF	TGTGCCACCAGCAGAGTAACAGGGTGGTCCCAAAAAAACATTCAGTACTTC
TRBJ1-4	-	TRBV11-3	TRBD1	CASSPRDSSQKLFF	TGTGCCAGCAGCCCCCGGGACAGCTCCCAGAAACTGTTTTTT
TRBJ2-3	few	TRBV3-1	TRBD2	CASSQDELLAGDGTDTQYF	TGTGCCAGCAGCCAAGACGAATTGCTAGCGGGAGATGGCACAGATACGCAGTATTTT
TRBJ1-4	few	TRBV12-3/TRBV12-4	-	CASSLGGRYNEKLFF	TGTGCCAGCTCATTGGGGGGGAGGTATAATGAAAAACTGTTTTTT
TRBJ2-7	-	TRBV30	-	CAWSPGDYEQYF	TGTGCCTGGAGTCCAGGAGACTACGAGCAGTACTTC
TRBJ1-1	-	TRBV9	-	CASTPGSTFSEAFF	TGTGCCAGCACCCCGGGGTCGACCTTCTCTGAAGCTTTCTTT
TRBJ2-7	few	TRBV27	-	CASSPPGRYEQYF	TGTGCCAGCAGTCCCCCAGGGCGCTACGAGCAGTACTTC
TRBJ1-2	once	TRBV20-1	-	CSAPYYGYTF	TGCAGTGCCCCTTACTATGGCTACACCTTC
TRBJ2-3	few	TRBV5-1	-	CASSYGSEQYF	TGCGCCAGCAGTTACGGCAGTGAGCAGTATTTT
TRBJ2-7	-	TRBV3-1	-	CASSQGVGDSYEQYF	TGTGCCAGCAGCCAAGGGGTGGGGGACTCCTACGAGCAGTACTTC
TRBJ2-1	few	TRBV6-4	-	CASRLESSYNEQFF	TGTGCCAGCCGACTAGAAAGCTCCTACAATGAGCAGTTCTTC
TRBJ2-1	-	TRBV20-1	-	CSANTGNSYNEQFF	TGCAGTGCTAATACGGGCAACTCCTACAATGAGCAGTTCTTC
TRBJ2-5	-	TRBV6-5	-	CASSYSLGETQYF	TGTGCCAGCAGTTACTCGTTGGGAGAGACCCAGTACTTC
TRBJ2-5	-	TRBV6-1	TRBD2	CASSRFSGPRQETQYF	TGTGCCAGCAGCCGGTTTAGCGGGCCCCGACAAGAGACCCAGTACTTC
TRBJ2-7	few	TRBV3-1	TRBD1	CASSQRQGPSDDGYEQYF	TGTGCCAGCAGCCAACGACAGGGGCCATCGGACGATGGCTACGAGCAGTACTTC
TRBJ2-3	-	TRBV10-3	-	CAISGPQGSGDNTDTQYF	TGTGCCATCAGTGGTCCCCAAGGGAGCGGGGACAACACAGATACGCAGTATTTT
TRBJ2-1	-	TRBV7-9	TRBD2	CASSALAGAVYNEQFF	TGTGCCAGCTCCGCTTTGGCGGGAGCGGTTTACAATGAGCAGTTCTTC
TRBJ1-1	few	TRBV20-1	-	CSARGTIWEAFF	TGCAGTGCTAGGGGGACTATCTGGGAAGCTTTCTTT